This TCR beta chain is drawn from a study of shared clonotypes between healthy human individuals. Concerning this clone itself: What it binds is not known.

An assay was performed, and its level was deep. Only in-frame clones appear in the TCRdb table, and some are missing; sequencing was by immunoSEQ multiplex PCR. The sample has millions of clones; about 95% are singletons. Donors were healthy HIV-negative adults without recently reported acute infections or vaccinations. V gave up 5 bases and J gave up 2 bases, with 12 bases separating them. The CDR3 totals 14 residues. Germline assignment: CDR1 MNHEY and CDR2 SVGAGI. Study-level results: Tissue TCR repertoires likely differ from these blood-only repertoires.

This TCR was recovered from a man between 18 and 29 years old in good health. J is TRBJ1-1 and V is TRBV6-5; a weak D match, TRBD1 (5 bases). Sequenced material: naive CD4+ T cells sorted from blood. Subset indicated: CD45RA+ positively selected. DNA of the CDR3: TGTGCCAGCAGTAAGATTCAGGGTAACACTGAAGCTTTCTTT. Translation: CASSKIQGNTEAFF.